The 10 T cell receptor beta chains listed next were all sequenced from one sample in a study of beta chain features in type 1 diabetes. The isolated RNA, all of it, was reverse transcribed, so expressed TCRB transcripts were what got sequenced. The repertoire was sequenced with immunoSEQ multiplex PCR; TCRdb's copy has only in-frame clones and lacks some. This table holds over 300,000 clones, around 7.6% found once. Sequencing was done on a sample of central memory CD4+ T cells from blood. These receptors were obtained from a young woman in good health.

The sample holds a few counts of this clone. The chain uses TRBV6-6 and TRBJ2-7; tentatively, D is TRBD1 or TRBD2 (5 bases each). V gave up 8 bases and J gave up 6 bases, with 11 bases separating them. CDR3 length equals 11 residues. CDR1 and CDR2 from the germline V gene are MNHNY and SVGAGI (reference sequence). This chain's CDR3 is CASGTFTEQYF. The CDR3 coding sequence is TGTGCCAGCGGGACCTTCACCGAGCAGTACTTC.

The chain joins TRBV9 to TRBJ2-2; maybe TRBD2 (6 bases). The CDR3 covers 18 residues. V lost 3 bases and J lost 0, with 18 bases in between. Germline CDR1 is SGDLS and CDR2 is YYNGEE. Here the CDR3 reads CASSARLGLPANTGELFF. The CDR3 DNA reads TGTGCCAGCAGCGCCAGACTAGGCCTTCCCGCGAACACCGGGGAGCTGTTTTTT.

The chain links TRBV29-1 to TRBJ2-1; 7 nucleotides match TRBD2. Germline V lookup: CDR1 SQVTM, CDR2 ANQGSEA. V was clipped by 4 bases and J by 7 bases; unmatched bases: 10. This CDR3 is built from 14 residues. CDR3 loop: CSVATLAAWNEQFF. As DNA, the CDR3 is TGCAGCGTTGCGACCCTAGCGGCCTGGAATGAGCAGTTCTTC.

The V gene is TRBV5-1, the J gene TRBJ2-5, with D possibly being TRBD2 (5 bases). The V gene's germline CDR1 is SGHRS and CDR2 YFSETQ. V was shortened by 5 bases and J by 5 bases, with 16 bases between the two germline ends. The CDR3 extends over 14 amino acids. CDR3 amino acids: CASRNSRGSETQYF. The CDR3 DNA sequence: TGCGCCAGCAGAAACAGTCGGGGTTCCGAGACCCAGTACTTC.

V is TRBV19 and J is TRBJ1-2; no reliable D call. Per the germline V gene, CDR1 is LNHDA and CDR2 is SQIVND (reference sequence). Trimming cost V 5 bases and J 0 bases, with 4 bases left between them. The CDR3 loop spans 12 amino acids. The CDR3 DNA is TGTGCCAGTAGTTATACTAACTATGGCTACACCTTC. Protein: CASSYTNYGYTF.

This clone appeared many times. Other nucleotide sequences in the sample specify the same CDR3. This chain joins TRBV18 and TRBJ2-2, with D perhaps matching TRBD1 (6 bases). In germline, CDR1 is KGHSH, CDR2 LQKENI. V shed 3 bases and J shed 2 bases, with 7 bases lying between them. The CDR3 has 14 amino acids. This CDR3 is CASSPGQNTGELFF. CDR3 nucleotides: TGTGCCAGCTCACCGGGACAAAACACCGGGGAGCTGTTTTTT.

The chain couples TRBV30 to TRBJ2-7; D is ambiguous. Germline CDR1 GTSNPN, CDR2 SVGIG (reference sequence). V gave up 0 bases and J gave up 3 bases, with 24 bases separating them. The length of the CDR3 is 18 residues. The CDR3 DNA reads as TGTGCCTGGAGTGTACCCCGAAATGCCTCATACCGATTCTACGAGCAGTACTTC. It translates to CAWSVPRNASYRFYEQYF.

This clone was seen many times. The J gene is TRBJ2-1, the V gene TRBV9, with 8 bases lining up with TRBD2. With 5 bases clipped from V and 0 bases from J, the junction kept 10 bases outside the gene matches. In germline, CDR1 is SGDLS, CDR2 YYNGEE. The CDR3 is 17 residues long. The DNA for the CDR3 is TGTGCCAGCAGTGCAACCCCCGGGACTAGCTCCTACAATGAGCAGTTCTTC. The encoded protein is CASSATPGTSSYNEQFF. The full variable domain, with the rest looked up from reference TRBV9 and TRBJ2-1, is DSGVTQTPKHLITATGQRVTLRCSPRSGDLSVYWYQQSLDQGLQFLIQYYNGEERAKGNILERFSAQQFPDLHSELNLSSLELGDSALYFCASSATPGTSSYNEQFFGPGTRLTVL.

To note about this clone: An end of the junction does not agree with germline; a read error may underlie this. The V and J genes are TRBV10-3 and TRBJ1-5; D gene uncertain. Germline-derived CDR1 and CDR2 are ENHRY and SYGVKD. The CDR3 totals 12 residues. The CDR3 DNA sequence: TGTGCCAGCAGTCAAGACAATCAGCCCCAGCATTTT. Translating it yields CASSQDNQPQHF.

There are a few counts of this clone. The chain carries TRBV5-1 and TRBJ2-3; 12 positions agree with TRBD2. Germline trimming cut 4 bases from V and 0 bases from J; bases unmatched to any gene: 9. CDR3 length equals 18 residues. The germline CDR1 and CDR2 sequences are SGHRS and YFSETQ. The CDR3 region is CASSLMTSGSLSTDTQYF. CDR3 DNA sequence: TGCGCCAGCAGCCTAATGACTAGCGGGAGTCTCAGCACAGATACGCAGTATTTT.